This T cell receptor (beta chain) was documented in a study of early T cells in non-severe SARS-CoV-2 infection. Study-level information: The chains were unpaired, and the sequenced material was bulk RNA from unsorted whole blood. Notes on the study in general: Comparison of clonotypes with VDJdb favored anti-spike CD8 responses while missing private and CD4 specificities.

Individual cDNA molecules each received unique molecular identifiers attached to them. TCRdb redid the calling of the 5' RACE reads with MiXCR, one entry per CDR3 protein. The table includes about 59,000 distinct CDR3 sequences, roughly 13% detected once. This clonotype turned up a few times. Its matching antigen is unknown. CDR1 is MDHEN and CDR2 is SYDVKM in the germline V gene. CDR3 length: 12 residues. Trimming cost V 8 bases and J 2 bases, with 10 bases left between them. The V and J genes are TRBV28 and TRBJ2-7; a weak D match, TRBD1 (5 bases). Input material: whole blood. The clonotype originates from an adult who was a healthcare worker with PCR-confirmed SARS-CoV-2 infection or an uninfected control (not recorded which). CDR3 sequence: CASQTETYEQYF. Written as DNA, the CDR3 is TGTGCCAGCCAGACAGAGACCTACGAGCAGTACTTC.